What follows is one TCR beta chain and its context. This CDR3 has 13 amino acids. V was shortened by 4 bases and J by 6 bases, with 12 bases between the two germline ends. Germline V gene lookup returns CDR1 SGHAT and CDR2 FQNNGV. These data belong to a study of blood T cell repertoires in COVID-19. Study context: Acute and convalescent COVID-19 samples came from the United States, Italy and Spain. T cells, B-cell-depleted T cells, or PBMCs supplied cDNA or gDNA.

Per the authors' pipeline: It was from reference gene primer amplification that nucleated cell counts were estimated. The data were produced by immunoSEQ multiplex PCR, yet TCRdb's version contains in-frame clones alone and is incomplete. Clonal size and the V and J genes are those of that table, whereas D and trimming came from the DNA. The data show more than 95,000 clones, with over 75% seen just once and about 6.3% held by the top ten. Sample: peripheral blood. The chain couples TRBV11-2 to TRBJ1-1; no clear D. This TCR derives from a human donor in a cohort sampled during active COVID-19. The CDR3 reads CASSSELVAEAFF. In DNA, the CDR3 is TGTGCCAGCAGCTCCGAACTGGTCGCTGAAGCTTTCTTT.